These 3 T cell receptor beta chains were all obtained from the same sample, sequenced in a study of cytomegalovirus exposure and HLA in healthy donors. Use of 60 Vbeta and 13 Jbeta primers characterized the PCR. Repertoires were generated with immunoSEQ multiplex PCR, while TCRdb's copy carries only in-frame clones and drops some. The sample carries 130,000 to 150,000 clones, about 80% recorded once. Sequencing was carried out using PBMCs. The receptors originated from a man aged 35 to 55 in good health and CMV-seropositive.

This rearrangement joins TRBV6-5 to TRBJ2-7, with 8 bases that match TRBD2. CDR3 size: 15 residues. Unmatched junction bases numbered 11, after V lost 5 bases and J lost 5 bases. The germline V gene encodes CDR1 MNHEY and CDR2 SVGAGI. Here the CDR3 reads CASSRLSGSGNEQYF. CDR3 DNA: TGTGCCAGCAGTCGACTCAGCGGGAGCGGGAACGAGCAGTACTTC.

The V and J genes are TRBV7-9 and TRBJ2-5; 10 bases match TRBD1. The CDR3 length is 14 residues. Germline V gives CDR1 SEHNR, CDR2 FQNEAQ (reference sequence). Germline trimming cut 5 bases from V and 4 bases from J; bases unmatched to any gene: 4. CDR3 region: CASSLDRGVETQYF. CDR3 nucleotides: TGTGCCAGCAGCCTGGACAGGGGGGTAGAGACCCAGTACTTC.

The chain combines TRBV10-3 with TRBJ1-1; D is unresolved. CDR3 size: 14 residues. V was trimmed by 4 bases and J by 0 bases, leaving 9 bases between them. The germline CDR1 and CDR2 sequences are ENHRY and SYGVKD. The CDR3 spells CAISGRFMNTEAFF. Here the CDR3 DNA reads TGTGCCATCAGTGGGAGGTTCATGAACACTGAAGCTTTCTTT.